This T cell receptor beta chain was documented in a study of chemoradiotherapy in HPV16-positive cancers. General study findings and limits: Functional assays defining HPV-specific T cells used only a couple of HPV16-positive patients.

Points on this clone: The antigen remains undetermined.

Over chemoradiotherapy, repertoires were sampled more than once. The germline V gene encodes CDR1 ENHRY and CDR2 SYGVKD. CDR3 length: 14 amino acids. The junction had 3 bases not matched to a gene; V was cut back by 6 bases and J by 1 base. Here immunoSEQ multiplex PCR was the method, and the copy in TCRdb shows in-frame clones only, minus some. The top ten clones hold roughly a fifth of a sample with 14,000 or so clones, roughly 70% of them seen once. This chain uses TRBV10-3 with TRBJ1-3, with 7 bases that match TRBD1. The clonotype comes from a human donor with HPV-associated anogenital cancer. The sample here was taken from a patient who underwent chemoradiotherapy. CDR3 DNA: TGTGCCATCAGACTGACAGGGTCTGGAAACACCATATATTTT. Protein product: CAIRLTGSGNTIYF.